This TCR beta chain was identified in a study of blood T cell repertoires in COVID-19. Study at large: The United States, Italy and Spain supplied acute and convalescent COVID-19 samples.

V was pared by 7 bases and J by 4 bases, with 4 bases of the junction left unmatched. In germline, CDR1 is LGHDT, CDR2 YNNKEL (reference sequence). The CDR3 has 13 amino acids. Per the original data handling: The authors estimated nucleated cell counts from reference gene primer amplification. Libraries were prepared by immunoSEQ multiplex PCR; TCRdb keeps only in-frame clonotypes and omits some of them. V, J and clone size are taken as reported in that table, and D and trimming were inferred from the DNA itself. Here the sample spans over 150,000 clones, almost 85% being singletons. The chain uses TRBV3-1 (or the pseudogene TRBV3-2) and TRBJ2-7, with TRBD1 identical over 10 bases. The sequencing input was peripheral blood. The receptor was derived from a man younger than 30 with active or convalescent COVID-19. This CDR3 reads CASTRQGAYEQYF. The CDR3 nucleotides are TGTGCCAGCACCAGACAGGGGGCTTACGAGCAGTACTTC.